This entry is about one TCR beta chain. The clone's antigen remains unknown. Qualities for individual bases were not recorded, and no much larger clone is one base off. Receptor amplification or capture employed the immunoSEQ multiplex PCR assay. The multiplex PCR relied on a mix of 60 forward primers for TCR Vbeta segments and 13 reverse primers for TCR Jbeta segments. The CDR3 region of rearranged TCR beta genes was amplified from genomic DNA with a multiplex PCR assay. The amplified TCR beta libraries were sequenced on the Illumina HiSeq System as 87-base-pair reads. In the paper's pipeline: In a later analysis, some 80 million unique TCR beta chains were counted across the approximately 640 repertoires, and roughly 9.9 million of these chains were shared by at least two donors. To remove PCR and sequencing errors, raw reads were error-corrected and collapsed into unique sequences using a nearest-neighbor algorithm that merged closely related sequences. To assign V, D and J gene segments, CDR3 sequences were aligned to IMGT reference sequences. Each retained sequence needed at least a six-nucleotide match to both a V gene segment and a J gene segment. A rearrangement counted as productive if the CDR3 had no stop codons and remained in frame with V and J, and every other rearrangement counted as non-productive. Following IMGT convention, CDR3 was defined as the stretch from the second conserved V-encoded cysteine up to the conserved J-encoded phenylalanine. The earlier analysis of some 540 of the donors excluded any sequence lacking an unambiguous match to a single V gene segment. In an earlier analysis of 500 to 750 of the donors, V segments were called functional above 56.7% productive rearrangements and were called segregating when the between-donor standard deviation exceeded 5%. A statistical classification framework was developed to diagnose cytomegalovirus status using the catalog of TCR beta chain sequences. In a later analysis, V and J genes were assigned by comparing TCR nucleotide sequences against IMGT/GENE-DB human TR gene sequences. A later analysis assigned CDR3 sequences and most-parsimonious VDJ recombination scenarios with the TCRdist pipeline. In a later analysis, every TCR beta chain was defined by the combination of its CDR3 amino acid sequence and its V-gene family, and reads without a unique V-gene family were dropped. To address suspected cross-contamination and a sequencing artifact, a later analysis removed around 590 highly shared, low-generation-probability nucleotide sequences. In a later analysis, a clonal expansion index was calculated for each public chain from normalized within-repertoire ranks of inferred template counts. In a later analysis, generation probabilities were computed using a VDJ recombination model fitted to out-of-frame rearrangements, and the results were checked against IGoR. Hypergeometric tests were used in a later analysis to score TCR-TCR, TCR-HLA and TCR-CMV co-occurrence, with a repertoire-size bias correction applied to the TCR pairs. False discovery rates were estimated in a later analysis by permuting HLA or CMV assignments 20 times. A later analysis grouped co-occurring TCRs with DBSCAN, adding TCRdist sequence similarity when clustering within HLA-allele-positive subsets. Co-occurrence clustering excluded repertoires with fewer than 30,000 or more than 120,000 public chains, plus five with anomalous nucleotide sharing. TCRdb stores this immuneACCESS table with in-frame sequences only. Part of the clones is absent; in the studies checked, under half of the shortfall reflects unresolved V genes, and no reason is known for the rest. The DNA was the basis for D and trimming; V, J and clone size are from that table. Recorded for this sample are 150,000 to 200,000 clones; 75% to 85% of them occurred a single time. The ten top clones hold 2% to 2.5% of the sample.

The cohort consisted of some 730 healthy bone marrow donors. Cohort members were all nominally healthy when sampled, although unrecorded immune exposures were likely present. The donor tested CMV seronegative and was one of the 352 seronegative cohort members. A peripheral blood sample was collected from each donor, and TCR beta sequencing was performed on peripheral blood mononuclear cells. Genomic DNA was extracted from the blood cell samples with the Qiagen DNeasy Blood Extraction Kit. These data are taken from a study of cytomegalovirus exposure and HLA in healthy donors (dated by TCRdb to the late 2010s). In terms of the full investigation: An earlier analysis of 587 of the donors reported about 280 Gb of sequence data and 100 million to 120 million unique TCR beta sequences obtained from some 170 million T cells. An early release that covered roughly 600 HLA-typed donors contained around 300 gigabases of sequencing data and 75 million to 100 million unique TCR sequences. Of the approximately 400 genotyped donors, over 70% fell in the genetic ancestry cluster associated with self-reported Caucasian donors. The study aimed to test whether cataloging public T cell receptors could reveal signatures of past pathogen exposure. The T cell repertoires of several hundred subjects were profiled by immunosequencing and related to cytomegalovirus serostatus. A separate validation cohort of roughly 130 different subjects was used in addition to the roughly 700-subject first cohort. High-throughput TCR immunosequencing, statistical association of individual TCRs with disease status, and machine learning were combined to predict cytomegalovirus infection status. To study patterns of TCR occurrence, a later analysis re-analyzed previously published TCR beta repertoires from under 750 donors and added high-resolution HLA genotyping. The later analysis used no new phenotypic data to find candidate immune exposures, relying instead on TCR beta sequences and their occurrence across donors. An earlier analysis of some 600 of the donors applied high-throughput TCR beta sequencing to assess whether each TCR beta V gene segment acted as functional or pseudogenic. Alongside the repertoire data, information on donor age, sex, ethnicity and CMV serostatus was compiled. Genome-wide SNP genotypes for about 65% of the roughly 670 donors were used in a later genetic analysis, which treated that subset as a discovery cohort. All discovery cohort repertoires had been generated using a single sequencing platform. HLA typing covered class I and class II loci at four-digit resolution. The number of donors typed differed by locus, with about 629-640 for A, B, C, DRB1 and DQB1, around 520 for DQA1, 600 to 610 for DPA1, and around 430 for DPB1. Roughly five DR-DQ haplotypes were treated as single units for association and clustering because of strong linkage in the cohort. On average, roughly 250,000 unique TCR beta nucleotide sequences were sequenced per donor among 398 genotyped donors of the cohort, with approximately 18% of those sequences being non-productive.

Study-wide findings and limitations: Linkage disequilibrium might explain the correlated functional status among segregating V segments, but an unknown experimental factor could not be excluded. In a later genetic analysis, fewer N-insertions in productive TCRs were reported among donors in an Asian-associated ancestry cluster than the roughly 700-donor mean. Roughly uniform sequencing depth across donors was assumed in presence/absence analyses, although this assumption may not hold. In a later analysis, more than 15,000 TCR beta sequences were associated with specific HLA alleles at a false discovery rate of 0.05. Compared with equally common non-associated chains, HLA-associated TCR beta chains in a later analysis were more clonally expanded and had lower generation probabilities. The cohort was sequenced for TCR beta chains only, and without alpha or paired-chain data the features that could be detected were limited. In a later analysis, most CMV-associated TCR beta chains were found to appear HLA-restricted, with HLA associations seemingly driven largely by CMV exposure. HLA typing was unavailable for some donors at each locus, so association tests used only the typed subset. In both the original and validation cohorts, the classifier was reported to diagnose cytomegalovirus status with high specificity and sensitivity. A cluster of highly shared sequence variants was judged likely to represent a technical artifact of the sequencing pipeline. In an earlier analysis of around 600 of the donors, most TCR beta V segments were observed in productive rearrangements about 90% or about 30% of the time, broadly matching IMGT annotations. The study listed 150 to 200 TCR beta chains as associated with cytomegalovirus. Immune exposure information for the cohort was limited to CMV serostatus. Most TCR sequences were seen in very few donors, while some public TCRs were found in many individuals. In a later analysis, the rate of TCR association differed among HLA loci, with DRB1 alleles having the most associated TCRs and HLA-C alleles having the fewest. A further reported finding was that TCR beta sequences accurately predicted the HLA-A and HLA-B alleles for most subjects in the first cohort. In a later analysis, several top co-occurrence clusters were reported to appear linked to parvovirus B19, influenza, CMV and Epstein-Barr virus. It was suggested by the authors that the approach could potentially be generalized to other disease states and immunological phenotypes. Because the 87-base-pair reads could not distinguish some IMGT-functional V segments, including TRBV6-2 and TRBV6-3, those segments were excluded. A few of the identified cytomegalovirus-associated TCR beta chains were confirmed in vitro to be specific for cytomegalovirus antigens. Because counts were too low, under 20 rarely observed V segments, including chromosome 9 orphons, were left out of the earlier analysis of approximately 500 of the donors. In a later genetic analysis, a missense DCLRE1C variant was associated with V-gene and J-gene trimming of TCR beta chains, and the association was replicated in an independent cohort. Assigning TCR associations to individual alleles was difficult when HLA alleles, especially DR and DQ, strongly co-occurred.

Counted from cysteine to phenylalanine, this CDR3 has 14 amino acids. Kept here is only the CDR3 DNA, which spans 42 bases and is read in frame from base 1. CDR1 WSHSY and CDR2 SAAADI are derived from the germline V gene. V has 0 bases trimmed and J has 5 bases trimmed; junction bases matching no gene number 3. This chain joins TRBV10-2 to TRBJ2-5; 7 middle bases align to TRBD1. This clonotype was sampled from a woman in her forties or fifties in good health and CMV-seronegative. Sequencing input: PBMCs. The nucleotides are TGCGCCAGCAGTGAGTCCGGCAGGGGGGAGACCCAGTACTTC. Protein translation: CASSESGRGETQYF.